What follows are 14 T cell receptor beta chains derived from one specimen sequenced in a study of cytomegalovirus exposure and HLA in healthy donors. A multiplex PCR was run with 60 Vbeta primers and 13 Jbeta primers. Sequencing was performed with immunoSEQ multiplex PCR; in TCRdb, only in-frame clones are kept and a portion is missing. The sample comprises 120,000 or so clones, 81% of which are singletons, and about 1.8% rests with the top ten. Sequenced input: PBMCs. The receptors stem from a man aged 40-55 years in good health and CMV-seronegative.

The chain uses TRBV27 and TRBJ2-7, with a possible D match to TRBD2 (6 bases). CDR3 length: 12 amino acids. Looked up from germline, CDR1 is MNHEY and CDR2 is SMNVEV (reference sequence). CDR3 loop: CTPLWEVHEQYF. The CDR3 DNA reads as TGTACCCCACTCTGGGAGGTGCACGAGCAGTACTTC.

The chain uses TRBV15 and TRBJ2-7, with 7 bases fitting TRBD2. The CDR3 totals 13 residues. Trimming at V came to 6 bases and at J to 6 bases, leaving 8 bases not matched to a gene. Germline CDR1 and CDR2: LNHNV and YYDKDF (reference sequence). The CDR3 here is CATRSTGLSEQYF. The CDR3 DNA follows: TGTGCCACCAGAAGTACGGGACTATCCGAGCAGTACTTC.

The chain is built from TRBV6-1 and TRBJ2-2; 10 nucleotides line up with TRBD2. J lost 7 bases, V lost 4 bases, and 6 bases had no gene match. The CDR3 is made up of 15 amino acids. The germline CDR1 and CDR2 sequences are MNHNS and SASEGT. The CDR3 DNA reads TGTGCCAGCAGTGGGCTAGCGGGAGCAGTCGGGGAGCTGTTTTTT. This encodes CASSGLAGAVGELFF.

This clone is a singleton in its sample. The chain has TRBV11-1 and TRBJ2-7, with D possibly being TRBD1 (5 bases). CDR3 length: 15 residues. Germline-derived CDR1 and CDR2 are SGHAT and FQDESV (reference sequence). V gave up 5 bases and J gave up 3 bases, with 17 bases separating them. The CDR3 loop reads CASSGAVGNVYEQYF. The DNA for the CDR3 is TGTGCCAGCAGCGGGGCGGTAGGAAACGTCTACGAGCAGTACTTC.

The chain employs TRBV10-3 and TRBJ2-7; TRBD2 aligns across 12 bases. Trimming cost V 9 bases and J 0 bases; bases outside gene matches: 0. The CDR3 extends over 13 amino acids. CDR1 and CDR2 (germline): ENHRY, SYGVKD. CDR3: CAMTSGSSYEQYF. CDR3 nucleotide sequence: TGTGCCATGACTAGCGGGAGCTCCTACGAGCAGTACTTC.

The CDR3 DNA reads TGTGCCAGCAGACCTCTCACCGGGACTCTCACAGATACGCAGTATTTT. It encodes CASRPLTGTLTDTQYF. This sequence joins TRBV2 and TRBJ2-3; perhaps TRBD2 as D (6 bases). The V gene lost 6 bases and the J gene lost 2 bases, with 18 bases spanning the gap. CDR3 length: 16 amino acids. CDR1 and CDR2 (germline): SNHLY, FYNNEI. Filled out from reference TRBV2 and TRBJ2-3, the complete variable domain reads EPEVTQTPSHQVTQMGQEVILRCVPISNHLYFYWYRQILGQKVEFLVSFYNNEISEKSEIFDDQFSVERPDGSNFTLKIRSTKLEDSAMYFCASRPLTGTLTDTQYFGPGTRLTVL.

The CDR3 nucleotides read TGTGCCAGCAGCCAAGATTCATCCTACGAGCAGTACTTC. Protein: CASSQDSSYEQYF. The chain employs TRBV14 and TRBJ2-7; no clear D gene. V lost 0 bases to trimming and J lost 1 base, with 4 bases between them. The CDR3 consists of 13 residues. Looked up from germline, CDR1 is SGHDN and CDR2 is FVKESK.

This clone was seen only once. V is TRBV19 and J is TRBJ2-7; 8 bases line up with TRBD2. CDR1 and CDR2 (germline): LNHDA, SQIVND (reference sequence). J gave up 3 bases and V 6 bases, and 16 bases lay outside the gene matches. The CDR3 spans 17 residues. The CDR3 DNA reads as TGTGCCAGTAGAGGGACTCGCGAGGCTAGCGGGTTCTACGAGCAGTACTTC. Its protein is CASRGTREASGFYEQYF.

The chain recombines TRBV27 with TRBJ1-2; D not resolved. This CDR3 has 15 amino acids. Looked up from germline, CDR1 is MNHEY and CDR2 is SMNVEV (reference sequence). Trimming shortened V by 3 bases and J by 4 bases, and 15 bases separated the two germline ends. The CDR3 nucleotides are TGTGCCAGCAGTTTGTCTGGGAATCGGGGCTATGGCTACACCTTC. Translating it yields CASSLSGNRGYGYTF.

V and J are TRBV4-2 and TRBJ2-2; 7 nucleotides line up with TRBD2. Looked up from germline, CDR1 is LGHNA and CDR2 is YNFKEQ. This CDR3 contains 16 residues. Trimming at V came to 4 bases and at J to 0 bases, leaving 5 bases not matched to a gene. As DNA, the CDR3 is TGTGCCAGCAGCCCCCTAGCGGATTCGAACACCGGGGAGCTGTTTTTT. Its translation: CASSPLADSNTGELFF.

J is TRBJ1-4 and V is TRBV7-9, with D possibly TRBD1 on 6 matching bases. This CDR3 is 15 amino acids long. Trimming shortened V by 6 bases and J by 5 bases, and 16 bases separated the two germline ends. Germline V gives CDR1 SEHNR, CDR2 FQNEAQ (reference sequence). DNA of the CDR3: TGTGCCAGCAGTCCCGACAGGACGGGGAATGAAAAACTGTTTTTT. Its translation: CASSPDRTGNEKLFF.

The genes are TRBV5-1 and TRBJ1-1, with a weak D call TRBD1 (5 bases). The CDR3 consists of 18 residues. Trimming stripped 4 bases from V and 0 bases from J, with 22 bases between. Germline V gene data show CDR1 as SGHRS and CDR2 as YFSETQ. This chain's CDR3 is CASSRLLGGGVMNTEAFF. The CDR3 DNA reads as TGCGCCAGCAGCCGGCTCTTGGGCGGAGGGGTCATGAACACTGAAGCTTTCTTT.

This chain links TRBV7-9 with TRBJ2-3; D is ambiguous. V was pared by 4 bases and J by 2 bases, with 10 bases between. The CDR3 length is 14 residues. Per the germline V gene, CDR1 is SEHNR and CDR2 is FQNEAQ (reference sequence). The CDR3 sequence is CASSSLSYTDTQYF. The CDR3 DNA reads TGTGCCAGCAGCTCACTCTCGTACACAGATACGCAGTATTTT.

This clone was detected only once. This chain connects TRBV27 to TRBJ2-7, with 9 bases that match TRBD2. V lost 2 bases, J lost 6 bases, and 5 bases stayed unmatched. CDR1 MNHEY and CDR2 SMNVEV come from the germline V gene (reference sequence). The CDR3 sequence is 14 residues long. The DNA for the CDR3 is TGTGCCAGCAGTTTAAAAGCGGGAGGAGGCGAGCAGTACTTC. Protein: CASSLKAGGGEQYF.